The clone carrying this T cell receptor (beta chain) was seen once. Its antigen is not known. The sample comes from a study of CD4+ T cells in melanoma. V was cut by 3 bases and J by 3 bases, with 9 bases left in between. CDR1 is SGHNT, CDR2 YYREEE, per germline (reference sequence). The CDR3 has 13 amino acids. Measured with immunoSEQ multiplex PCR; TCRdb has only the in-frame clones, and not every one. The sample records approximately 9,700 clones, 60% to 70% being singletons. Notes on the study in general: Neoantigen-specific CD4+ T cells in melanoma reportedly had diverse differentiation states. CD8+ T cell, macrophage and B cell function reportedly correlated with neoantigen-specific CD4+ T cells.

This TCR was recovered from a human donor with melanoma. The chain couples TRBV5-4 to TRBJ1-1; no reliable D call. Sequenced material: cells from a culture (not recorded whether cultured in vitro). CDR3 amino acids: CASSSDDYTEAFF. In DNA, the CDR3 is TGTGCCAGCAGCTCGGACGATTACACTGAAGCTTTCTTT.